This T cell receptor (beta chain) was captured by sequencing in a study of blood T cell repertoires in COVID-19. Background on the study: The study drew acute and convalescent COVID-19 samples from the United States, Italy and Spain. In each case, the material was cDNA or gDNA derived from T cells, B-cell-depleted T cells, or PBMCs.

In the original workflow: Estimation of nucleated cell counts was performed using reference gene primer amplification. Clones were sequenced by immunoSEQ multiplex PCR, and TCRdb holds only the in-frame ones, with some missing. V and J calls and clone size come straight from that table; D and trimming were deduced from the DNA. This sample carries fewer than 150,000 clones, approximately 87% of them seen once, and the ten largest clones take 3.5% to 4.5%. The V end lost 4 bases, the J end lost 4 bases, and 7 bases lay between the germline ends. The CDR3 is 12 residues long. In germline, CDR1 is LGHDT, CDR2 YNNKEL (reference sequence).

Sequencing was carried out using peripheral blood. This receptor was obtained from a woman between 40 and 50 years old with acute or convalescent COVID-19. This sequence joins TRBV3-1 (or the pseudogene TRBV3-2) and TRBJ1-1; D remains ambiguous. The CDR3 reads CASSLLGTEAFF. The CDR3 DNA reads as TGTGCCAGCAGCCTCCTAGGCACTGAAGCTTTCTTT.